Each of the 30 T cell receptor beta chains below was sequenced from the same sample in a study of T-cell reconstitution after alpha-beta-depleted transplantation in children. Preparation of the TCRbeta library used unique molecular identifiers. TCRdb itself ran the PCR reads through MiXCR, one entry per CDR3 protein. The sample includes fewer than 700,000 distinct CDR3 sequences, roughly 13% of them seen just once. The specimen was PBMCs, mostly from graft donor cells, collected 360 days after TCRalphabeta/CD19-depleted stem cell transplant. The receptors were sampled from a male patient younger than 18 who had a stem cell transplant for acute myeloid leukemia, so the T cells may come from the graft donor.

The J gene is TRBJ2-7, the V gene TRBV15; the match to TRBD2 covers 13 bases. CDR3 length: 16 amino acids. The germline V gene encodes CDR1 LNHNV and CDR2 YYDKDF (reference sequence). V shed 0 bases, J shed 4 bases, and the junction held 3 bases outside the gene matches. The CDR3 DNA reads TGTGCCACCAGCAGAGAGGGACTAGCGGGACCTTACGAGCAGTACTTC. Protein sequence: CATSREGLAGPYEQYF.

This clonotype has at least ten counts. V is TRBV18 and J is TRBJ2-1; TRBD2 matches 10 bases. Trimming took 2 bases from V and 2 from J; bases not matched to a gene: 6. Germline V lookup: CDR1 KGHSH, CDR2 LQKENI. The CDR3 extends over 17 amino acids. The CDR3 DNA follows: TGTGCCAGCTCACCAGTTTTAGCGGGAGGCACCTACAATGAGCAGTTCTTC. Translating gives CASSPVLAGGTYNEQFF.

The V and J genes are TRBV20-1 and TRBJ2-1; D is possibly TRBD1 or TRBD2 (7 bases each). Germline CDR1 is DFQATT and CDR2 is SNEGSKA (reference sequence). CDR3 length: 18 residues. V was pared by 1 base and J by 4 bases, with 23 bases between. CDR3 DNA sequence: TGCAGTGCTAGAGGAATTATCGCGACAGGGCGGGGGTACAATGAGCAGTTCTTC. Protein: CSARGIIATGRGYNEQFF.

This clonotype was detected many times. The rearrangement links TRBV7-2 to TRBJ2-1; D gene uncertain. Trimming stripped 5 bases from V and 2 bases from J, with 13 bases between. The CDR3 loop spans 15 amino acids. The V gene's germline CDR1 is SGHTA and CDR2 FQGNSA. The DNA for the CDR3 is TGTGCCAGCAGCCCTGACTCTCCCCCCTACAATGAGCAGTTCTTC. This codes for CASSPDSPPYNEQFF.

A word on this clonotype: Mismatch with germline at one junction end may stem from a read error. This chain connects TRBV12-3 or TRBV12-4 to TRBJ1-1; no definite D call. The CDR3 sequence is 13 residues long. The DNA of the CDR3 is TGTGCCAGCAGGTCCCTTACGGGAACTGAACCTTTCTTT. Its protein product is CASRSLTGTEPFF.

This sequence joins TRBV28 and TRBJ2-5; unclear D gene. Per germline, CDR1 MDHEN and CDR2 SYDVKM. Trimming shortened V by 2 bases and J by 1 base, and 11 bases separated the two germline ends. This CDR3 contains 15 residues. In DNA form, the CDR3 reads TGTGCCAGCAGTTTAATTAGGAACCTCCAAGAGACCCAGTACTTC. Amino acids: CASSLIRNLQETQYF.

In its sample, this clonotype was seen many times. The rearrangement uses TRBV12-3 or TRBV12-4 and TRBJ2-1; D may be TRBD1 or TRBD2 (5 bases each). Trimming removed 9 bases at V and 2 bases at J, with 17 bases between. The CDR3 length is 15 residues. The CDR3 nucleotides read TGTGCCAGTGCCAGGGACGCAGTGACCTACAATGAGCAGTTCTTC. It codes for CASARDAVTYNEQFF.

This clonotype came up a few times. The V and J genes are TRBV12-3 or TRBV12-4 and TRBJ2-3, with D possibly matching TRBD2 (5 bases). V was shortened by 8 bases and J by 6 bases, with 18 bases between the two germline ends. There are 14 residues in the CDR3. The CDR3 loop reads CASHDKPSGDTQYF. The CDR3 DNA is TGTGCCAGCCACGATAAGCCAAGCGGCGATACGCAGTATTTT.

The chain employs TRBV20-1 and TRBJ2-3; 9 bases are shared with TRBD2. The junction had 7 bases not matched to a gene; V was cut back by 1 base and J by 5 bases. The CDR3 loop spans 15 amino acids. Germline values: CDR1 DFQATT, CDR2 SNEGSKA (reference sequence). CDR3 nucleotides: TGCAGTGCTAGAGGAAGTAGCGGGAGAGGAGATACGCAGTATTTT. Its protein is CSARGSSGRGDTQYF.

This chain links TRBV27 with TRBJ2-7; TRBD2 is a possible D gene (7 bases). This CDR3 spans 16 amino acids. With 1 base removed from V and 3 bases from J, the gap between germline ends came to 16 bases. Germline CDR1 is MNHEY and CDR2 is SMNVEV (reference sequence). CDR3 coding DNA: TGTGCCAGCAGTTTATTAGCTCGGGGGGCCCACTACGAGCAGTACTTC. This gives the protein CASSLLARGAHYEQYF.

The genes are TRBV29-1 and TRBJ2-3, with D possibly being TRBD1 or TRBD2 (5 bases each). Germline CDR1 SQVTM, CDR2 ANQGSEA. This CDR3 has 14 residues. Trimming took off 2 bases at V and 1 base at J, with 10 bases between the two ends. DNA of the CDR3: TGCAGCGTTGAACACGGGGCCGGCACAGATACGCAGTATTTT. It yields the protein CSVEHGAGTDTQYF.

This clonotype was seen more than once but under ten times. The chain joins TRBV18 to TRBJ2-1, with TRBD1 matching over 10 bases. The ends lost 3 bases at V and 5 bases at J; junction bases unmatched: 4. Germline loops: CDR1 KGHSH, CDR2 LQKENI. The CDR3 is made up of 15 amino acids. The CDR3 sequence is CASSPPGQGHNEQFF. CDR3 in DNA: TGTGCCAGCTCACCCCCGGGACAGGGGCACAATGAGCAGTTCTTC. Filled out from reference TRBV18 and TRBJ2-1, the complete variable domain reads NAGVMQNPRHLVRRRGQEARLRCSPMKGHSHVYWYRQLPEEGLKFMVYLQKENIIDESGMPKERFSAEFPKEGPSILRIQQVVRGDSAAYFCASSPPGQGHNEQFFGPGTRLTVL.

This clonotype was counted between two and nine times. The chain is built from TRBV7-2 and TRBJ2-7; D may be TRBD1 (6 bases). CDR3 length: 16 amino acids. Deletions cut 4 bases from V and 0 bases from J, with 16 bases between. Per the germline V gene, CDR1 is SGHTA and CDR2 is FQGNSA. CDR3 sequence reads: CASSSHGRDTSYEQYF. CDR3 in DNA: TGTGCCAGCAGCTCACATGGCCGGGACACCTCCTACGAGCAGTACTTC. Variable domain in full (rest from reference TRBV7-2 and TRBJ2-7): GAGVSQSPSNKVTEKGKDVELRCDPISGHTALYWYRQSLGQGLEFLIYFQGNSAPDKSGLPSDRFSAERTGGSVSTLTIQRTQQEDSAVYLCASSSHGRDTSYEQYFGPGTRLTVT.

CDR3 bases: TGTGCCAGCAGTTTATGGGTAGGGGCGGGAGGTAGAGACAATGAGCAGTTCTTC. Encoded protein: CASSLWVGAGGRDNEQFF. The chain links TRBV28 to TRBJ2-1; 8 bases align to TRBD2. The germline CDR1 and CDR2 sequences are MDHEN and SYDVKM. The CDR3 is 18 residues long. With 0 bases clipped from V and 5 bases from J, the junction kept 12 bases outside the gene matches. Full variable domain (remainder filled in from reference TRBV28 and TRBJ2-1): DVKVTQSSRYLVKRTGEKVFLECVQDMDHENMFWYRQDPGLGLRLIYFSYDVKMKEKGDIPEGYSVSREKKERFSLILESASTNQTSMYLCASSLWVGAGGRDNEQFFGPGTRLTVL.

The V gene is TRBV7-8, the J gene TRBJ1-3; TRBD1 matches at 12 bases. The CDR3 runs to 15 residues. Germline CDR1 and CDR2: SGHVS and FQNEAQ. J lost 3 bases, V lost 4 bases, and 1 base had no gene match. In DNA form, the CDR3 reads TGTGCCAGCAGCTGGGACAGGGGGCTTGGAAACACCATATATTTT. Protein product: CASSWDRGLGNTIYF.

The chain is built from TRBV30 and TRBJ1-2, with D perhaps matching TRBD1 (6 bases). This CDR3 has 15 residues. The V and J ends lost 0 bases and 7 bases respectively, with 18 bases between them. Germline V gene sequence: CDR1 GTSNPN, CDR2 SVGIG (reference sequence). This CDR3 reads CAWSVLRGAPVGYTF. In nucleotides, the CDR3 is TGTGCCTGGAGTGTACTTCGGGGGGCGCCGGTTGGCTACACCTTC.

This chain connects TRBV9 to TRBJ2-1, with 7 bases fitting TRBD2. V was clipped by 8 bases and J by 9 bases; unmatched bases: 11. Germline-derived CDR1 and CDR2 are SGDLS and YYNGEE. The CDR3 covers 13 residues. CDR3 amino acids: CARGGVEAVEQFF. CDR3 in DNA: TGTGCCAGGGGGGGGGTAGAGGCGGTTGAGCAGTTCTTC.

The gene calls are TRBV20-1 and TRBJ2-1; 16 nucleotides agree with TRBD2. The V gene end was trimmed by 3 bases and the J gene end by 5 bases; junction bases not matched to a gene: 4. This CDR3 contains 16 residues. Germline V gene data show CDR1 as DFQATT and CDR2 as SNEGSKA (reference sequence). The CDR3 spells CSASKGLAGGNNEQFF. The CDR3 nucleotides are TGCAGTGCTAGCAAGGGACTAGCGGGAGGGAACAATGAGCAGTTCTTC.

J is TRBJ2-3 and V is TRBV29-1, with 13 bases fitting TRBD2. This CDR3 has 15 amino acids. The V gene end was trimmed by 6 bases and the J gene end by 4 bases; junction bases not matched to a gene: 7. CDR1 SQVTM and CDR2 ANQGSEA come from the germline V gene. The CDR3 bases are TGCAGCGTCCCACTAGCGGGAGGGTGGGCAGATACGCAGTATTTT. Encoded protein: CSVPLAGGWADTQYF.

This clonotype occurred many times. The chain joins TRBV5-8 to TRBJ2-5; D ambiguous. Germline V gives CDR1 SGHTS, CDR2 YDEGEE. V gave up 10 bases and J gave up 7 bases, with 8 bases separating them. This CDR3 is built from 9 residues. This CDR3 is CAGLRTQYF. As DNA, the CDR3 is TGTGCCGGCCTTCGGACCCAGTACTTC. Full variable domain (remainder filled in from reference TRBV5-8 and TRBJ2-5): EAGVTQSPTHLIKTRGQQATLRCSPISGHTSVYWYQQALGLGLQFLLWYDEGEERNRGNFPPRFSGRQFPNYSSELNVNALELEDSALYLCAGLRTQYFGPGTRLLVL.

This clonotype was observed a few times. The chain carries TRBV28 and TRBJ2-7; tentative D call: TRBD2 (5 bases). Between the trimmed V and J ends, which lost 5 bases and 2 bases, there was a span of 16 bases. The CDR3 sequence is 15 residues long. CDR1 is MDHEN, CDR2 SYDVKM, per germline. The CDR3 nucleotides read TGTGCCAGCAGTCCGATGGGAGCGGTGCCCTACGAGCAGTACTTC. This translates into CASSPMGAVPYEQYF.

This chain connects TRBV20-1 to TRBJ1-5, with TRBD1 matching 10 bases. The CDR3 covers 15 residues. CDR1 and CDR2 (germline): DFQATT, SNEGSKA (reference sequence). V gave up 3 bases and J gave up 6 bases; unmatched junction bases: 8. CDR3 residues: CSASVGQGISQPQHF. The CDR3 DNA sequence: TGCAGTGCTAGTGTGGGACAGGGGATAAGTCAGCCCCAGCATTTT.

The chain has TRBV6-2 or TRBV6-3 and TRBJ2-1, with D uncertain. Germline lookup yields CDR1 MNHEY and CDR2 SVGEGT. The V end lost 7 bases, the J end lost 4 bases, and 17 bases lay between the germline ends. The CDR3 runs 15 residues. The CDR3 bases are TGTGCCAGCACCCTCGTTGCGCGGCCTTACAATGAGCAGTTCTTC. Translating it yields CASTLVARPYNEQFF.

V is TRBV25-1 and J is TRBJ2-7; D is perhaps TRBD1 (6 bases). The CDR3 totals 13 residues. The V gene lost 5 bases and the J gene lost 8 bases, with 16 bases spanning the gap. From germline, CDR1 is MGHDK and CDR2 SYGVNS. Here the CDR3 reads CASSLPQGLKQYF. The CDR3 DNA sequence: TGTGCCAGCAGTCTCCCACAGGGCCTCAAGCAGTACTTC.

This clonotype has only a few counts. The gene calls are TRBV4-3 and TRBJ2-3, with a possible D match to TRBD2 (6 bases). The V and J ends lost 4 bases and 4 bases respectively, with 12 bases between them. The CDR3 extends over 14 amino acids. The germline V gene has CDR1 LGHNA and CDR2 YSLEER. CDR3 sequence (DNA): TGCGCCAGCAGCCGAGCCGGAGGGGCAGATACGCAGTATTTT. This sequence encodes CASSRAGGADTQYF.

The rearrangement links TRBV6-2 or TRBV6-3 to TRBJ2-2; D unresolved. In germline, CDR1 is MNHEY, CDR2 SVGEGT. The CDR3 loop spans 15 amino acids. V lost 4 bases to trimming and J lost 0 bases, with 9 bases between them. The CDR3 is CASSSLTSNTGELFF. The CDR3 DNA reads as TGTGCCAGCAGTTCCCTGACTTCGAACACCGGGGAGCTGTTTTTT.

V is TRBV27 and J is TRBJ2-7, with D perhaps TRBD1 (5 bases). The CDR3 has 15 amino acids. CDR1 MNHEY and CDR2 SMNVEV come from the germline V gene (reference sequence). V shed 0 bases and J shed 3 bases, with 12 bases lying between them. The CDR3 region has the DNA TGTGCCAGCAGTTTATCAGGGGTAGGGGTCTACGAGCAGTACTTC. This gives the protein CASSLSGVGVYEQYF.

J is TRBJ2-5 and V is TRBV10-3; D is possibly TRBD1 or TRBD2 (5 bases each). Germline assignment: CDR1 ENHRY and CDR2 SYGVKD. This CDR3 is built from 13 residues. V was clipped by 6 bases and J by 1 base, with 9 bases between them. CDR3 residues: CAIRGTTQETQYF. The CDR3 DNA reads TGTGCCATCAGGGGGACCACCCAAGAGACCCAGTACTTC.

The chain carries TRBV6-2 or TRBV6-3 and TRBJ2-2, with 7 bases aligning to TRBD2. The germline CDR1 and CDR2 sequences are MNHEY and SVGEGT. The trim removed 0 bases at V and 1 base at J, leaving 5 bases unmatched. The CDR3 totals 17 residues. The CDR3 spells CASSYSQVAGNTGELFF. Written as DNA, the CDR3 is TGTGCCAGCAGTTACTCGCAAGTAGCGGGGAACACCGGGGAGCTGTTTTTT.

This clonotype was counted a few times. This CDR3 is CASSQRLAGGADTQYF. The CDR3 coding sequence is TGTGCCAGCAGCCAACGACTAGCGGGAGGGGCAGATACGCAGTATTTT. J is TRBJ2-3 and V is TRBV16; 14 nucleotides match TRBD2. With V trimmed by 2 bases and J by 4 bases, 2 bases remained unmatched. Looked up from germline, CDR1 is KGHSY and CDR2 is FQNENV. The CDR3 has 16 amino acids.